The 14 T cell receptor beta chains below all came from one sample that was sequenced in a study of blood T cell repertoires in COVID-19. Sequencing was performed with immunoSEQ multiplex PCR; in TCRdb, only in-frame clones are kept and a portion is missing. The sample consists of 350,000 to 450,000 clones, 85% of them appearing once. The sequencing sample was made of peripheral blood. These receptors all come from a young woman with acute or convalescent COVID-19.

This clone has a single count. The rearrangement links TRBV3-1 (or the pseudogene TRBV3-2) to TRBJ2-5; 14 nucleotides align to TRBD2. This CDR3 spans 15 amino acids. J lost 3 bases, V lost 8 bases, and 5 bases had no gene match. Germline V gene sequence: CDR1 LGHDT, CDR2 YNNKEL (reference sequence). The CDR3 nucleotides are TGTGCCAGCCAAGGGACTAGCGGGGGCGAAGAGACCCAGTACTTC. It codes for CASQGTSGGEETQYF.

The rearrangement joins TRBV11-3 to TRBJ2-7, with 7 positions matching TRBD2. V was clipped by 8 bases and J by 4 bases; unmatched bases: 17. Looked up from germline, CDR1 is SGHNT and CDR2 is YENEEA. This CDR3 comprises 16 residues. The CDR3 nucleotides are TGTGCCAGCCCTCCTTTGCGTCTAGCGGACTCATACGAGCAGTACTTC. Its protein is CASPPLRLADSYEQYF.

V is TRBV6-5 and J is TRBJ1-1; D not resolved. From germline, CDR1 is MNHEY and CDR2 SVGAGI. The CDR3 is 16 amino acids. Trimming removed 2 bases from V and 7 bases from J, with 20 bases in between. This CDR3 reads CASSYNPRVREIEAFF. The CDR3 DNA sequence: TGTGCCAGCAGTTACAACCCCCGCGTGAGAGAGATTGAAGCTTTCTTT.

The CDR3 DNA follows: TGTGCCAGCAGCGTACTAGCGACCTACGAGCAGTACTTC. Its protein product is CASSVLATYEQYF. The chain has TRBV2 and TRBJ2-7, with 7 bases lining up with TRBD2. V dropped 6 bases and J dropped 2; count of bases not matched to a gene: 4. The germline gives CDR1 SNHLY, CDR2 FYNNEI. The CDR3 spans 13 residues.

V and J are TRBV6-5 and TRBJ2-3, with TRBD1 identical over 8 bases. V lost 8 bases to trimming and J lost 3 bases; unmatched junction nucleotides: 7. The CDR3 is 14 residues long. Per germline, CDR1 MNHEY and CDR2 SVGAGI. The CDR3 nucleotides are TGTGCCAGCGTGAGAGACAGGGGAACAGATACGCAGTATTTT. Translation: CASVRDRGTDTQYF.

The genes are TRBV5-8 and TRBJ2-1; 10 nucleotides agree with TRBD2. CDR1 and CDR2 from the germline V gene are SGHTS and YDEGEE. The CDR3 is 15 amino acids. V was clipped by 2 bases and J by 5 bases; unmatched bases: 4. For the CDR3, the DNA is TGTGCCAGCAGCTTTTTACTAGCGGGGAACAATGAGCAGTTCTTC. This sequence encodes CASSFLLAGNNEQFF.

This rearrangement joins TRBV5-1 to TRBJ2-5; a weak D match, TRBD2 (5 bases). CDR1 and CDR2 from the germline V gene are SGHRS and YFSETQ. Trimming stripped 2 bases from V and 6 bases from J, with 14 bases between. CDR3 length: 14 amino acids. CDR3 nucleotide sequence: TGCGCCAGCAGCTTTAGGGAGACTGCTCAGACCCAGTACTTC. It yields the protein CASSFRETAQTQYF. The full variable domain, rest sourced from reference TRBV5-1 and TRBJ2-5, is KAGVTQTPRYLIKTRGQQVTLSCSPISGHRSVSWYQQTPGQGLQFLFEYFSETQRNKGNFPGRFSGRQFSNSRSEMNVSTLELGDSALYLCASSFRETAQTQYFGPGTRLLVL.

The chain couples TRBV2 to TRBJ2-1; D is unresolved. The V and J ends lost 2 bases and 0 bases respectively, with 8 bases between them. Germline CDR1 SNHLY, CDR2 FYNNEI. This CDR3 contains 15 residues. DNA of the CDR3: TGTGCCAGCAGTGAAACCTTGAGCTCCTACAATGAGCAGTTCTTC. As protein: CASSETLSSYNEQFF.

V is TRBV7-3 and J is TRBJ2-7; 11 nucleotides align to TRBD1. V trimming: 3 bases; J trimming: 4 bases; junction bases outside the gene matches: 8. CDR3 size: 16 residues. Germline CDR1 is SGHTA and CDR2 is FQGTGA. CDR3 protein: CASSLVTGTGGYEQYF. The CDR3 DNA is TGTGCCAGCAGCTTGGTAACCGGGACAGGGGGATACGAGCAGTACTTC.

The table lists this clone with many counts. Other DNA sequences in this sample translate to the same CDR3. The chain carries TRBV19 and TRBJ1-5; no reliable D call. V shed 6 bases and J shed 3 bases, with 9 bases lying between them. The CDR3 loop spans 13 amino acids. CDR1 and CDR2 from the germline V gene are LNHDA and SQIVND (reference sequence). The CDR3 sequence is CASSTGFNQPQHF. The CDR3 DNA sequence: TGTGCCAGTAGCACGGGGTTCAATCAGCCCCAGCATTTT. The complete variable domain, with remaining parts taken from reference TRBV19 and TRBJ1-5, reads DGGITQSPKYLFRKEGQNVTLSCEQNLNHDAMYWYRQDPGQGLRLIYYSQIVNDFQKGDIAEGYSVSREKKESFPLTVTSAQKNPTAFYLCASSTGFNQPQHFGDGTRLSIL.

The chain is built from TRBV13 and TRBJ1-5; 7 nucleotides align to TRBD1. V was clipped by 0 bases and J by 6 bases; unmatched bases: 5. This CDR3 is 15 amino acids long. The germline V gene has CDR1 PRHDT and CDR2 FYEKMQ (reference sequence). The CDR3 is CASSLGGQKVQPQHF. CDR3 in DNA: TGTGCCAGCAGCTTAGGGGGACAGAAGGTTCAGCCCCAGCATTTT.

V is TRBV5-6 and J is TRBJ2-7, with a weak D call TRBD2 (5 bases). Germline lookup yields CDR1 SGHDT and CDR2 YYEEEE. The V and J ends lost 4 bases and 4 bases respectively, with 12 bases between them. The length of the CDR3 is 13 residues. CDR3 DNA: TGTGCCAGCAGCGGGAGTCTTTTGTACGAGCAGTACTTC. It yields the protein CASSGSLLYEQYF. The full variable domain, in which reference TRBV5-6 and TRBJ2-7 provide the parts outside the CDR3, is DAGVTQSPTHLIKTRGQQVTLRCSPKSGHDTVSWYQQALGQGPQFIFQYYEEEERQRGNFPDRFSGHQFPNYSSELNVNALLLGDSALYLCASSGSLLYEQYFGPGTRLTVT.

This clone showed up just a few times. This chain connects TRBV19 to TRBJ1-2; no definite D call. Germline V lookup: CDR1 LNHDA, CDR2 SQIVND (reference sequence). V was clipped by 7 bases and J by 3 bases, with 15 bases between them. This CDR3 is built from 14 residues. CDR3 residues: CASIGSRQDYGYTF. CDR3 nucleotide sequence: TGTGCCAGTATAGGGAGCCGACAAGACTATGGCTACACCTTC.

The rearrangement joins TRBV19 to TRBJ1-1; the D gene is possibly TRBD1 (5 bases). V dropped 3 bases and J dropped 5 bases, with 16 bases sitting between them. The CDR3 loop spans 15 amino acids. CDR1 LNHDA and CDR2 SQIVND come from the germline V gene (reference sequence). CDR3 bases: TGTGCCAGTAGTATTTTCCCCGGGGGAACGACTGAAGCTTTCTTT. This sequence encodes CASSIFPGGTTEAFF.